The present T cell receptor (beta chain) was sequenced within a study of blood T cell repertoires in COVID-19. The germline V gene encodes CDR1 SGHTA and CDR2 FQGNSA. This CDR3 has 15 amino acids. Germline trimming cut 6 bases from V and 2 bases from J; bases unmatched to any gene: 5. The assay was immunoSEQ multiplex PCR, and TCRdb's table has in-frame clones only and misses some. The sample yields around 250,000 clones, more than 75% seen once. The chain carries TRBV7-2 and TRBJ2-2, with TRBD1 matching 8 bases. Sample: PBMCs or T cells enriched from blood (not recorded which). This TCR derives from a woman aged 45 to 65 who had recovered from COVID-19. The CDR3 reads CASRRQGINTGELFF. The CDR3 DNA sequence: TGTGCCAGCAGGCGACAGGGGATAAACACCGGGGAGCTGTTTTTT.